Listed here are 9 T cell receptor beta chains from one sample, sequenced in a study of radiation and T cells in renal cell carcinoma. Time point noted: blood 2 weeks post-SBRT. Treatment given: 15 Gy SBRT to primary tumor, nephrectomy 4 weeks later. Only in-frame clones appear in the TCRdb table, and some are missing; sequencing was by immunoSEQ multiplex PCR. The repertoire has 100,000 to 150,000 clones, about four fifths of them found once; the top ten carry 5.8%. The starting material was blood, obtained from a patient whose treatment included radiotherapy and nephrectomy. These TCRs come from a man aged 50 to 60 with renal cell carcinoma.

The V gene is TRBV9, the J gene TRBJ2-1; no firm D call. Germline CDR1 is SGDLS and CDR2 is YYNGEE. V lost 4 bases, J lost 8 bases, and 13 bases lay in between. CDR3 length: 13 residues. The CDR3 region is CASSSLEVYEQFF. In DNA form, the CDR3 reads TGTGCCAGCAGCAGTCTAGAGGTGTATGAGCAGTTCTTC.

This chain joins TRBV15 and TRBJ2-1; TRBD2 aligns across 7 bases. Germline V lookup: CDR1 LNHNV, CDR2 YYDKDF (reference sequence). Trimming removed 0 bases from V and 2 bases from J; junction bases left unmatched: 10. There are 18 residues in the CDR3. The CDR3 is CATSRDGLADVTYNEQFF. CDR3 DNA: TGTGCCACCAGCAGAGATGGGCTAGCGGACGTTACCTACAATGAGCAGTTCTTC.

The chain uses TRBV12-2 and TRBJ2-4. TRBV12-2 is shown as a pseudogene. This CDR3 has 14 residues. The CDR3 DNA follows: TGTGCAAGTCTCGGAAAGGGTCCAAAAAACATTCAGTACTTC. Amino acids: CASLGKGPKNIQYF.

This chain links TRBV4-2 with TRBJ2-7; the match to TRBD2 covers 12 bases. The CDR3 runs to 16 residues. V shed 3 bases and J 5 bases; nucleotides not matched to a gene: 8. Looked up from germline, CDR1 is LGHNA and CDR2 is YNFKEQ. In DNA, the CDR3 is TGTGCCAGCAGCCACGCCGCTAGCGGGGGGGCTCACGAGCAGTACTTC. As protein: CASSHAASGGAHEQYF.

The chain is built from TRBV6-5 and TRBJ1-3; D not resolved. Germline CDR1 MNHEY, CDR2 SVGAGI. Trimming left V 2 bases short and J 7 bases short, with 18 bases between. The CDR3 sequence is 16 residues long. CDR3 coding DNA: TGTGCCAGCAGTTACGGGAGGGTTCCCCCCGGGAACACCATATATTTT. Residues: CASSYGRVPPGNTIYF.

This clone showed up just a few times. The chain recombines TRBV12-5 with TRBJ2-3, with 8 bases matching TRBD2. Germline V gives CDR1 LGHNT, CDR2 FRNRAP. The CDR3 loop spans 15 amino acids. The junction had 10 bases not matched to a gene; V was cut back by 7 bases and J by 4 bases. The CDR3 DNA follows: TGTGCTAGTGCCCTGGGGTACGGGAGGGCAGATACGCAGTATTTT. It yields the protein CASALGYGRADTQYF.

The J gene is TRBJ1-2, the V gene TRBV28; the D is unclear. Per germline, CDR1 MDHEN and CDR2 SYDVKM. Trimming took off 1 base at V and 5 bases at J, with 14 bases between the two ends. The CDR3 extends over 15 amino acids. The DNA for the CDR3 is TGTGCCAGCAGTTTATTGGCAGCGCAGGAGTATGGCTACACCTTC. Translated: CASSLLAAQEYGYTF.

This clone was detected a few times. The chain uses TRBV5-1 and TRBJ1-2; D gene uncertain. Germline assignment: CDR1 SGHRS and CDR2 YFSETQ. Trimming removed 8 bases at V and 6 bases at J, with 17 bases between. The CDR3 has 13 amino acids. The CDR3, as DNA: TGCGCCAGTCGGGCGGGATCGGAAGATGGCTACACCTTC. Its translation is CASRAGSEDGYTF.

The J gene is TRBJ2-3, the V gene TRBV25-1; TRBD2 matches 8 bases. The CDR3 covers 14 residues. The J segment lost 2 bases and the V segment lost 5 bases, leaving 3 bases of the junction unmatched. Germline V CDR1 and CDR2: MGHDK, SYGVNS. CDR3 region: CASSSTSDTDTQYF. The CDR3 DNA reads TGTGCCAGCAGTTCGACTAGCGACACAGATACGCAGTATTTT.